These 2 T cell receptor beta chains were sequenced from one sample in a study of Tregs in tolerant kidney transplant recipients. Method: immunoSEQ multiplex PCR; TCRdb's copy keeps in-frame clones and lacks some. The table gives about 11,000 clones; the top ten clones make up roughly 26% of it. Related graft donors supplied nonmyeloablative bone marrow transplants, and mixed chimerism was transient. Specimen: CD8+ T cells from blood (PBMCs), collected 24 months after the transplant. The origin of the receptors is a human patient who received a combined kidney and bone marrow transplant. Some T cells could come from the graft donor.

The CDR3: CATQAGRSYEQYF. The CDR3 DNA, read in part, is TGTGCCACTCAGGCAGGGAGGTCCTACGAG. The chain uses TRBV10-3 and TRBJ2-7; perhaps TRBD2 as D (6 bases). The read terminates 3 residues ahead of where the CDR3 ends, so the germline J gene completes it. V gave up 10 bases and J gave up 1 base, with 14 bases separating them. The length of the CDR3 is 13 residues. Germline CDR1 ENHRY, CDR2 SYGVKD.

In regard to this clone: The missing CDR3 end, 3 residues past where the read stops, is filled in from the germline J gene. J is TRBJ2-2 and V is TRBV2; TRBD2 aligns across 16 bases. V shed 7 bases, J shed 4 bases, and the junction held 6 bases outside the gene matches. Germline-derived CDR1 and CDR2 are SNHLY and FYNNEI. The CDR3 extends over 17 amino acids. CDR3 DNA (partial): TGTGCCAGCATTGGGACTAGCGGGAGGGTCGTCACCGGGGAG. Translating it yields CASIGTSGRVVTGE. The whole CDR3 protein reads CASIGTSGRVVTGELFF.